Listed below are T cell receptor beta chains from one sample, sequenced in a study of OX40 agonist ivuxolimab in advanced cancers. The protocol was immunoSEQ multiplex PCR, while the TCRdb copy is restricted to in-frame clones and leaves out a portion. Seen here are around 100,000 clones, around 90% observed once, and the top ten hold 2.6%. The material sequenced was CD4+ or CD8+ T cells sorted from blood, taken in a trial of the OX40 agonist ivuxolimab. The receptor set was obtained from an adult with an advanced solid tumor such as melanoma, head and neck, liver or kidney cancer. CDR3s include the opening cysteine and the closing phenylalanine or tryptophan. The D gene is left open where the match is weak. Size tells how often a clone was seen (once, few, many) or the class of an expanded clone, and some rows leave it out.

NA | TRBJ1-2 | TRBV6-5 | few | CASSSATVANYGYTF | TGTGCCAGCAGTTCGGCGACAGTCGCTAACTATGGCTACACCTTC
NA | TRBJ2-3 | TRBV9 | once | CASSPMGGNAADTQYF | TGTGCCAGCAGCCCTATGGGAGGAAATGCCGCAGATACGCAGTATTTT
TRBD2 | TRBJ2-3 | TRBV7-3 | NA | CASSSSGSIADTQYF | TGTGCCAGCAGCTCGAGCGGGAGTATCGCAGATACGCAGTATTTT
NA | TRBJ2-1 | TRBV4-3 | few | CASSQDWRISYNEQFF | TGCGCCAGCAGCCAAGACTGGAGGATCTCCTACAATGAGCAGTTCTTC
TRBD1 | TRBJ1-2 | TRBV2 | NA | CASSSQGQGAGYTF | TGTGCCAGCAGTTCCCAGGGACAGGGGGCTGGCTACACCTTC
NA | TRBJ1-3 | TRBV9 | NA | CASSLQDSGNTIYF | TGTGCCAGCAGCCTACAGGACTCTGGAAACACCATATATTTT
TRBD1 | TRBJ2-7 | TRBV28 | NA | CASSPLSRGRHEQYF | TGTGCCAGCAGTCCCCTCTCCAGGGGGCGCCACGAGCAGTACTTC
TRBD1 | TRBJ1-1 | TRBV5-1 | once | CASSPGQGLAEAFF | TGCGCCAGCAGCCCTGGACAGGGGCTGGCTGAAGCTTTCTTT
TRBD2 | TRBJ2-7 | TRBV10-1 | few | CASSPASGRAGQYF | TGCGCCAGCAGTCCAGCTAGCGGGAGGGCCGGGCAGTACTTC
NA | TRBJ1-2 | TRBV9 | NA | CASSVGGISSNYGYTF | TGTGCCAGCAGCGTAGGGGGGATTTCCTCTAACTATGGCTACACCTTC
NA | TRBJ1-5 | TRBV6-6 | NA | CASSPPGTQPQHF | TGTGCCAGCAGCCCCCCGGGTACCCAGCCCCAGCATTTT
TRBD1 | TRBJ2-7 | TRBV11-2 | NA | CASSSGGEGEQYF | TGTGCCAGCAGCTCAGGGGGCGAGGGCGAGCAGTACTTC
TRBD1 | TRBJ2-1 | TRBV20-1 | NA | CSAWDSNEQFF | TGCAGTGCTTGGGACAGCAATGAGCAGTTCTTC
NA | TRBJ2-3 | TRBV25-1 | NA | CASSDYGNTDTQYF | TGTGCCAGCAGTGATTACGGAAACACAGATACGCAGTATTTT
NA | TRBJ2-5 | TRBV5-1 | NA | CASSRTGQQRRGETQYF | TGCGCCAGCAGCCGGACAGGACAACAACGGAGGGGGGAGACCCAGTACTTC
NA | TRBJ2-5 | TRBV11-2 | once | CASSSEGAQYF | TGTGCCAGCAGCTCCGAAGGGGCCCAGTACTTC
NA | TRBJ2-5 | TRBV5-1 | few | CASRPFGRTQETQYF | TGCGCCAGCAGACCCTTCGGCCGGACTCAAGAGACCCAGTACTTC
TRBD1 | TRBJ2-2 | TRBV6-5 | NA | CASSYQDRVNTGELFF | TGTGCCAGCAGTTACCAGGACAGGGTCAACACCGGGGAGCTGTTTTTT
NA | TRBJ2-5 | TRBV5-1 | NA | CASSLGGALNQETQYF | TGCGCCAGCAGCTTGGGGGGAGCCCTAAACCAAGAGACCCAGTACTTC
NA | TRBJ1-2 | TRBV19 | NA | CASRDNLYGYTF | TGTGCCAGTAGGGACAACCTCTATGGCTACACCTTC
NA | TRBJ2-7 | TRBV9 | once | CASSVVRAEQYF | TGTGCCAGCAGCGTAGTAAGGGCCGAGCAGTACTTC
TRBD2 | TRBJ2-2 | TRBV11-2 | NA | CASSLVWATSGGAGELFF | TGTGCCAGCAGCTTAGTCTGGGCGACTAGCGGGGGCGCCGGGGAGCTGTTTTTT
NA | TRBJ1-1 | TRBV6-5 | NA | CASSSRGGLTNTEAFF | TGTGCCAGCAGTTCTAGAGGAGGACTCACGAACACTGAAGCTTTCTTT
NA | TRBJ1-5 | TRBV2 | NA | CASSEGFQVYSNQPQHF | TGTGCCAGCAGTGAGGGTTTTCAGGTTTATAGCAATCAGCCCCAGCATTTT